The 18 T cell receptor beta chains below all came from one sample that was sequenced in a study of shared clonotypes between healthy human individuals. Measured with immunoSEQ multiplex PCR; TCRdb has only the in-frame clones, and not every one. This sample has some 1 million clones, with approximately 72% found just once. Sequenced: memory CD4+ T cells sorted from blood. Subset specified: CD45RA-negative fraction. These receptors originate from a man aged 18-30 years in good health.

The gene calls are TRBV10-2 and TRBJ2-1, with 15 nucleotides matching TRBD2. Looked up from germline, CDR1 is WSHSY and CDR2 is SAAADI. The V and J ends lost 7 bases and 9 bases, in that order; junction bases with no gene match: 7. This CDR3 region has 15 residues. The CDR3 DNA is TGCGCCAGCAAAGGACTAGCGGGAGGGGACGGTGAGCAGTTCTTC. Its translation is CASKGLAGGDGEQFF.

This clone was counted at least ten times. V gene TRBV4-1 combines with J gene TRBJ2-7, with no clear D. Trimming cost V 0 bases and J 0 bases, with 12 bases left between them. This CDR3 region has 16 residues. CDR1 is MGHRA and CDR2 is YSYEKL in the germline V gene. CDR3 sequence (DNA): TGCGCCAGCAGCCAAGATCCGGCTAGTCTCTCCTACGAGCAGTACTTC. Protein: CASSQDPASLSYEQYF.

A word on this clone: This same CDR3 is encoded by further DNA sequences in the sample. The chain couples TRBV30 to TRBJ1-6; D is unclear. The V and J ends lost 1 base and 6 bases respectively, with 4 bases between them. Looked up from germline, CDR1 is GTSNPN and CDR2 is SVGIG (reference sequence). This CDR3 spans 12 amino acids. In DNA form, the CDR3 reads TGTGCCTGGAGTGGTGGTAATTCACCCCTCCACTTT. It specifies CAWSGGNSPLHF. The full variable domain, its missing parts supplied by reference TRBV30 and TRBJ1-6, is SQTIHQWPATLVQPVGSPLSLECTVEGTSNPNLYWYRQAAGRGLQLLFYSVGIGQISSEVPQNLSASRPQDRQFILSSKKLLLSDSGFYLCAWSGGNSPLHFGNGTRLTVT.

The chain carries TRBV11-2 and TRBJ1-5; D perhaps matches TRBD1 (5 bases). Germline V gives CDR1 SGHAT, CDR2 FQNNGV. The CDR3 loop spans 16 amino acids. Trimming left V 5 bases short and J 3 bases short, with 17 bases between. The CDR3 DNA is TGTGCCAGCAGCCCCCGAGGGGACGGTAACAATCAGCCCCAGCATTTT. This gives the protein CASSPRGDGNNQPQHF.

The chain uses TRBV2 and TRBJ2-1; 13 bases match TRBD2. This CDR3 contains 14 residues. With V trimmed by 8 bases and J by 14 bases, 12 bases remained unmatched. CDR1 SNHLY and CDR2 FYNNEI come from the germline V gene. This chain's CDR3 is CASYGLAGETAEFF. Here the CDR3 DNA reads TGTGCCAGCTATGGACTAGCGGGGGAGACGGCGGAGTTCTTC.

The J gene is TRBJ2-5, the V gene TRBV25-1; no firm D call. This CDR3 has 11 amino acids. Germline V CDR1 and CDR2: MGHDK, SYGVNS. V lost 10 bases and J 7 bases, leaving 13 bases between the germline ends. CDR3 coding DNA: TGTGCCACCTACCTAGTAGGGACCCAGTACTTC. This sequence encodes CATYLVGTQYF.

The V gene is TRBV11-2, the J gene TRBJ2-5; 7 bases match TRBD2. Per the germline V gene, CDR1 is SGHAT and CDR2 is FQNNGV. V shed 8 bases, J shed 5 bases, and the junction held 5 bases outside the gene matches. The CDR3 has 12 amino acids. The CDR3 nucleotides read TGTGCCAGCGGGAGGGCAGCGGAGACCCAGTACTTC. This sequence encodes CASGRAAETQYF.

V is TRBV28 and J is TRBJ2-7, with no clear D. Germline V gives CDR1 MDHEN, CDR2 SYDVKM. CDR3 length: 14 residues. The ends were cut back, 5 bases at V and 3 bases at J, with 14 bases in the middle. In nucleotides, the CDR3 is TGTGCCAGCAGTCGAGCACCCGGTGTCTACGAGCAGTACTTC. This gives the protein CASSRAPGVYEQYF. Combining the CDR3 with reference TRBV28 and TRBJ2-7 gives the whole variable domain DVKVTQSSRYLVKRTGEKVFLECVQDMDHENMFWYRQDPGLGLRLIYFSYDVKMKEKGDIPEGYSVSREKKERFSLILESASTNQTSMYLCASSRAPGVYEQYFGPGTRLTVT.

This chain joins TRBV6-5 and TRBJ1-1; D not resolved. The CDR3 has 14 amino acids. The V gene lost 6 bases and the J gene lost 4 bases, with 15 bases spanning the gap. Germline V gives CDR1 MNHEY, CDR2 SVGAGI. CDR3 sequence (DNA): TGTGCCAGCAGCGGGGAAGGGAGGATCACTGAAGCTTTCTTT. It translates to CASSGEGRITEAFF.

J is TRBJ2-7 and V is TRBV6-7; D perhaps matches TRBD2 (6 bases). TRBV6-7 is known as an ORF, though its function is uncertain. V was clipped by 6 bases and J by 0 bases, with 9 bases between them. This CDR3 is 13 amino acids long. CDR3 nucleotides: TGTGCCAGCAGCCAGGACTACTCCTACGAGCAGTACTTC. This codes for CASSQDYSYEQYF.

A note on this clone: This may stem from a read error, because a much larger clone lies one nucleotide away. The chain links TRBV7-8 to TRBJ2-1, with D unclear. Germline V gene sequence: CDR1 SGHVS, CDR2 FQNEAQ. The length of the CDR3 is 15 residues. The V end was cut by 6 bases, the J end by 0 bases, with 12 bases between. The CDR3 DNA follows: TGTGCCAGCAGTTCTACTCGTACCTCCTACAATGAGCAGTTCTTC. Protein product: CASSSTRTSYNEQFF. Full variable domain (rest looked up from reference TRBV7-8 and TRBJ2-1): GAGVSQSPRYKVAKRGQDVALRCDPISGHVSLFWYQQALGQGPEFLTYFQNEAQLDKSGLPSDRFFAERPEGSVSTLKIQRTQQEDSAVYLCASSSTRTSYNEQFFGPGTRLTVL.

The table lists this clone with a few counts. One end of the junction fails to match germline, which may point to a read error. The chain recombines TRBV7-7 with TRBJ1-6; D unclear. Germline V gene lookup returns CDR1 SSHAT and CDR2 FNYEAQ (reference sequence). The CDR3 is 14 amino acids. CDR3 nucleotides: TGTGCTAGCAGCTTAGATGGTGGCAATTCACCCCTCCACTTT. Translation: CASSLDGGNSPLHF. The complete variable domain, with remaining parts taken from reference TRBV7-7 and TRBJ1-6, reads GAGVSQSPRYKVTKRGQDVTLRCDPISSHATLYWYQQALGQGPEFLTYFNYEAQPDKSGLPSDRFSAERPEGSISTLTIQRTEQRDSAMYRCASSLDGGNSPLHFGNGTRLTVT.

This sequence joins TRBV30 and TRBJ2-5, with 8 positions matching TRBD2. The germline V gene encodes CDR1 GTSNPN and CDR2 SVGIG (reference sequence). Trimming took 1 base from V and 5 from J; bases not matched to a gene: 3. The CDR3 is made up of 13 amino acids. In DNA, the CDR3 is TGTGCCTGGAGTGCTAGCGGGCAGGAGACCCAGTACTTC. Translated: CAWSASGQETQYF.

The rearrangement uses TRBV7-9 and TRBJ1-4, with D uncertain. CDR1 and CDR2 from the germline V gene are SEHNR and FQNEAQ (reference sequence). Trimming removed 2 bases at V and 4 bases at J, with 8 bases between. This CDR3 comprises 14 residues. The CDR3 loop is CASSLSWNNEKLFF. In DNA form, the CDR3 reads TGTGCCAGCAGCTTAAGCTGGAATAATGAAAAACTGTTTTTT.

Remarks on this clone: A far larger clone differs by one base, so this is likely a read error. In the same sample, other DNA sequences code for this CDR3. The chain links TRBV10-3 to TRBJ2-7; D remains unclear. V gave up 3 bases and J gave up 3 bases, with 3 bases separating them. Looked up from germline, CDR1 is ENHRY and CDR2 is SYGVKD. CDR3 size: 11 residues. DNA of the CDR3: TGTGCCATCAGTGATAGCTACGAGCAGTACTTC. It encodes CAISDSYEQYF.

The chain recombines TRBV14 with TRBJ1-1; TRBD1 matches 9 bases. With V trimmed by 3 bases and J by 11 bases, 10 bases remained unmatched. This CDR3 has 14 amino acids. Germline assignment: CDR1 SGHDN and CDR2 FVKESK. The CDR3 sequence is CASSQQIGTGSAFF. The CDR3 nucleotides are TGTGCCAGCAGCCAGCAGATAGGGACAGGGAGCGCTTTCTTT.

The rearrangement uses TRBV7-2 and TRBJ1-5; D is unresolved. This CDR3 is built from 16 residues. Per the germline V gene, CDR1 is SGHTA and CDR2 is FQGNSA. The ends were cut back, 3 bases at V and 2 bases at J, with 14 bases in the middle. CDR3 in amino acids: CASSFVFGDGNQPQHF. The CDR3 DNA reads as TGTGCCAGCAGCTTTGTTTTTGGAGACGGCAATCAGCCCCAGCATTTT.

The chain is built from TRBV7-8 and TRBJ2-7, with 12 nucleotides matching TRBD2. The CDR3 has 15 amino acids. Germline loops: CDR1 SGHVS, CDR2 FQNEAQ. V shed 4 bases, J shed 3 bases, and the junction held 4 bases outside the gene matches. This chain's CDR3 is CASSSTTSGSYEQYF. CDR3 bases: TGTGCCAGCAGCTCGACGACTAGCGGGAGCTACGAGCAGTACTTC.